A selection of T cell receptor beta chains follows, all from one sample in a study of cytomegalovirus exposure and HLA in healthy donors. The protocol was immunoSEQ multiplex PCR, while the TCRdb copy is restricted to in-frame clones and leaves out a portion. The table lists around 280,000 clones, roughly 90% of them singletons. Sequenced input: PBMCs. These TCRs come from a woman between 18 and 29 years old in good health and CMV-seronegative. Both conserved end residues are trimmed from each CDR3. The order of the fields is D gene, V gene, J gene, CDR3 protein. The D gene is left open where the match is weak.

TRBD1	TRBV7-2	TRBJ2-7	ASSLQGAGYEQY
TRBD2	TRBV14	TRBJ2-1	ASSQDRGRGGLKNNEQF
TRBD2	TRBV6-5	TRBJ2-7	ASSLAGEFYEQY
NA	TRBV29-1	TRBJ2-2	SVEGGWAQGKNTGELF
NA	TRBV30	TRBJ1-5	AWSQRGNQPQH
TRBD2	TRBV5-8	TRBJ2-3	ASSSLTSGGPDTQY
TRBD1	TRBV5-4	TRBJ1-1	ASSPSGTGLFSRTEAF
TRBD1	TRBV5-1	TRBJ1-6	TSPGQSSYNSPLH
NA	TRBV7-2	TRBJ1-1	ASSFNAGLNTEAF
NA	TRBV5-8	TRBJ1-2	ASLKIGDNYGYT
TRBD1	TRBV4-1	TRBJ1-1	ASSHSQGGGTEAF
TRBD1	TRBV19	TRBJ2-4	ASRGPGAAGGY
TRBD1	TRBV5-8	TRBJ1-2	ASSQQDRTYYGYT
NA	TRBV29-1	TRBJ1-2	SVKTRDSFYYGYT
NA	TRBV5-1	TRBJ2-7	ASRLGEQLPYEQY
NA	TRBV19	TRBJ1-5	ASSILTTGNQPQH
TRBD1	TRBV19	TRBJ2-7	ASSPGTGVYEQY
NA	TRBV13	TRBJ1-2	ASSLLLEGGHGYT
NA	TRBV7-6	TRBJ1-1	ASSGALGGGRADTEAF
TRBD1	TRBV10-3	TRBJ2-7	AISEGQGSYEQY
TRBD1	TRBV5-4	TRBJ1-1	ASSPFGTGGARTEAF
NA	TRBV27	TRBJ1-2	ASNPGPSRGGYGYT
TRBD2	TRBV10-3	TRBJ2-1	AISENSGGAGEQF
NA	TRBV4-1	TRBJ1-4	ASSQLPGAEKLF
TRBD1	TRBV9	NA	ASSPSDRFYEQY
TRBD1	TRBV27	TRBJ1-2	ASSLAPTGFYGYT
NA	TRBV5-1	TRBJ2-5	ASSLRDKGQETQY
NA	TRBV6-5	TRBJ1-1	ASSYQGKAF
TRBD2	TRBV9	TRBJ2-3	ASSGGGATYTDTQY
TRBD1	TRBV6-5	TRBJ1-1	ASSYGDRVNTEAF
NA	TRBV18	TRBJ1-5	ASSLGQGTQPQH
TRBD1	TRBV9	TRBJ1-2	ASSRATGGHGYT
TRBD1	TRBV7-9	TRBJ1-1	ASSSPPGTGGAVTEAF
TRBD2	TRBV9	TRBJ2-1	ASSVGREQF
TRBD1	TRBV2	TRBJ2-5	ASSAGTGQETQY
NA	TRBV28	TRBJ2-7	ASSSAYEQY
NA	TRBV9	TRBJ1-5	ASSGQDNQPQH